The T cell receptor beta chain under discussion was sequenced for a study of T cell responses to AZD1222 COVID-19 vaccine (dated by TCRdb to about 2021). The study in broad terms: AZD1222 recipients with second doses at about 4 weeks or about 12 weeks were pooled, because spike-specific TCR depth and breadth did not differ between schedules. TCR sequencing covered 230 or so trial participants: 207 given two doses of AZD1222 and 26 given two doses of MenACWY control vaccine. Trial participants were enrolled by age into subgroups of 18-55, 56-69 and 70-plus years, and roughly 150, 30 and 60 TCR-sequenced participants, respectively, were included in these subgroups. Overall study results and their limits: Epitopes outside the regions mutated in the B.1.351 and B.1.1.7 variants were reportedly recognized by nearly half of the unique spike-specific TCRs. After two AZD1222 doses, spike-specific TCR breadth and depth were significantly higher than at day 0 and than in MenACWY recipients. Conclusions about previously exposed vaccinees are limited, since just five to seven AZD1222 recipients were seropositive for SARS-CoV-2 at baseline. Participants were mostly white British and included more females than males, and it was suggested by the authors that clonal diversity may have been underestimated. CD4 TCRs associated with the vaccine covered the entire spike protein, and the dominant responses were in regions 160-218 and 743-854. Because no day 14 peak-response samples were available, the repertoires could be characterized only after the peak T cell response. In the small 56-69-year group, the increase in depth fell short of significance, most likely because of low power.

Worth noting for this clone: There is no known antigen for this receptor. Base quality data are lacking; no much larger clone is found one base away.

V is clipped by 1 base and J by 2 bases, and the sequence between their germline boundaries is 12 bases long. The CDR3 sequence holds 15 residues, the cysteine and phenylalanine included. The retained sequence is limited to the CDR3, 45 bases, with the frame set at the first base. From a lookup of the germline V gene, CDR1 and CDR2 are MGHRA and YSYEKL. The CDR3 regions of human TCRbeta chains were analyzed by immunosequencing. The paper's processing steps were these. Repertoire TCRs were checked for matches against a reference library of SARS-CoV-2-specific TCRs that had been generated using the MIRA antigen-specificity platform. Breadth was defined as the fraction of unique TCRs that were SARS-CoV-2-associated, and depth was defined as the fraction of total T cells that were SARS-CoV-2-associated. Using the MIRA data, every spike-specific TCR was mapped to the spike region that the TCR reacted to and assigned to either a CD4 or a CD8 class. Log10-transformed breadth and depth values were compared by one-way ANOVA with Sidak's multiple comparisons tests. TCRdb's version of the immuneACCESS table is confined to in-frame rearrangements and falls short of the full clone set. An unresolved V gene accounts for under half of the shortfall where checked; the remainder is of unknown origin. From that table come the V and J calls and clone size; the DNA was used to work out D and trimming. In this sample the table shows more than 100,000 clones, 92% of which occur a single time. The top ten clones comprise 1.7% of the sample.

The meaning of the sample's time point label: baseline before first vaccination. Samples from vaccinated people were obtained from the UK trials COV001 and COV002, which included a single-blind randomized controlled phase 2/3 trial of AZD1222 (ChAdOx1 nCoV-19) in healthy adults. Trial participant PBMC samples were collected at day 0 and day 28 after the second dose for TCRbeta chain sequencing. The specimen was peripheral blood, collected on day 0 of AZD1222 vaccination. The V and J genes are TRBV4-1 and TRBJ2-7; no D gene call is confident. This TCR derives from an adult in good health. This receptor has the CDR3 CASSQAGLGTYEQYF. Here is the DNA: TGCGCCAGCAGCCAAGCCGGGCTAGGGACCTACGAGCAGTACTTC.